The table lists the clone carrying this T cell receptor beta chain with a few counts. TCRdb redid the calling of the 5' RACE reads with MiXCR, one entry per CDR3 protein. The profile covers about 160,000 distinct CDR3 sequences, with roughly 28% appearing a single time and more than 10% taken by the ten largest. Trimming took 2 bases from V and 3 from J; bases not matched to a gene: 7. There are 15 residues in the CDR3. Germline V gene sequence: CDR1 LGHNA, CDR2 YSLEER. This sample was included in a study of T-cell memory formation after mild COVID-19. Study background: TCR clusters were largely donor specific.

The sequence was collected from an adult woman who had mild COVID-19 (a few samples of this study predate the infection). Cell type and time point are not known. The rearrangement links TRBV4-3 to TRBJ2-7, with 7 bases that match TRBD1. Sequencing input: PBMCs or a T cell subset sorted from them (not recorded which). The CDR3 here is CASSQNRGANYEQYF. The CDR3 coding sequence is TGCGCCAGCAGCCAAAACAGGGGAGCTAACTACGAGCAGTACTTC.